A single sample gave rise to the 6 T cell receptor beta chains below, sequenced in a study of metastatic and nonmetastatic thyroid tumors. TCRdb re-analyzed the PCR reads using MiXCR. The sample includes approximately 12,000 clones, 31% of them seen just once. No patient received treatment before thyroid surgery. The sequenced material came from tumor tissue. The receptors here all came from a male donor with papillary thyroid cancer or a benign thyroid nodule (not recorded which). Some clones in this sample may be carry-over from other donors' samples.

The rearrangement joins TRBV18 to TRBJ1-5, with unresolved D. This CDR3 is built from 15 residues. Germline lookup yields CDR1 KGHSH and CDR2 LQKENI. Trimming removed 1 base from V and 0 bases from J, with 7 bases in between. This CDR3 reads CASSPRSNSNQPQHF. The DNA of the CDR3 is TGTGCCAGCTCACCACGATCAAATAGCAATCAGCCCCAGCATTTT.

This clone appeared a few times. Germline is not matched at one junction end, which may reflect a read error. The genes are TRBV12-3 or TRBV12-4 and TRBJ2-2, with D tentatively TRBD1 (6 bases). The CDR3 spans 13 residues. CDR3 DNA: TGTGCCGGATCGGGACAAGTCACCGGGGAGCTGTTCTTT. It translates to CAGSGQVTGELFF.

The chain couples TRBV20-1 to TRBJ2-5; D is possibly TRBD1 (5 bases). Germline V CDR1 and CDR2: DFQATT, SNEGSKA (reference sequence). The CDR3 loop spans 13 amino acids. Trimming took off 2 bases at V and 5 bases at J, with 12 bases between the two ends. CDR3 coding DNA: TGCAGTGCTAGAAAAGGGGTTACTGAGACCCAGTACTTC. Translation gives CSARKGVTETQYF.

The chain recombines TRBV20-1 with TRBJ2-7; 9 nucleotides line up with TRBD2. The CDR3 has 13 residues. The trim removed 2 bases at V and 3 bases at J, leaving 2 bases unmatched. CDR1 is DFQATT and CDR2 is SNEGSKA in the germline V gene (reference sequence). CDR3 DNA: TGCAGTGCTAGACAAGCGGGAGGCTACGAGCAGTACTTC. Amino acid sequence: CSARQAGGYEQYF.

This clone has a count of ten or more. The chain links TRBV20-1 to TRBJ1-1, with D uncertain. Germline assignment: CDR1 DFQATT and CDR2 SNEGSKA (reference sequence). The length of the CDR3 is 13 residues. This CDR3 reads CVRPGRTNTEAFF. The CDR3 coding sequence is TGCGTTAGACCCGGCCGGACGAACACTGAAGCTTTCTTT.

Written as DNA, the CDR3 is TGTGCCTGGAGTGTCCGAGACAGGGCTAATTCACCCCTCCACTTT. Protein sequence: CAWSVRDRANSPLHF. V and J are TRBV30 and TRBJ1-6; 7 nucleotides line up with TRBD1. The length of the CDR3 is 15 residues. Germline assignment: CDR1 GTSNPN and CDR2 SVGIG (reference sequence). With 0 bases clipped from V and 6 bases from J, the junction kept 5 bases outside the gene matches.